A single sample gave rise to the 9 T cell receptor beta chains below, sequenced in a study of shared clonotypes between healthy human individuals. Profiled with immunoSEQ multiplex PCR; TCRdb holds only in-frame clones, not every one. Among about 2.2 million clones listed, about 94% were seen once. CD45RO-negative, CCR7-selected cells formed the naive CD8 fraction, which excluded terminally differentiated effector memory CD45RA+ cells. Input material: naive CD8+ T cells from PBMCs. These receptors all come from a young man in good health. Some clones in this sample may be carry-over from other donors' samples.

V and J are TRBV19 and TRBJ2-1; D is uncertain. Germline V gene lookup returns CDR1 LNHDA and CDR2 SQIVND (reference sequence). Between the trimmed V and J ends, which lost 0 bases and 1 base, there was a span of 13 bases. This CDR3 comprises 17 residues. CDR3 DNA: TGTGCCAGTAGTATAGATCGCGGAGTAGGGTCCTACAATGAGCAGTTCTTC. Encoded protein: CASSIDRGVGSYNEQFF.

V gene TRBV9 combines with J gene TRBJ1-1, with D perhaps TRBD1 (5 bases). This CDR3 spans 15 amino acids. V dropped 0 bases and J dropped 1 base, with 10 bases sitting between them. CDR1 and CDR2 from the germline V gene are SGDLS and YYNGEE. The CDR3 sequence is CASSVVQGSNTEAFF. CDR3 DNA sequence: TGTGCCAGCAGCGTAGTGCAGGGCTCGAACACTGAAGCTTTCTTT.

CDR3 DNA sequence: TGTGCCAGTAGTATGGGCTATGGCTACACCTTC. This codes for CASSMGYGYTF. The chain recombines TRBV19 with TRBJ1-2; no definite D call. V was shortened by 3 bases and J by 4 bases, with 3 bases between the two germline ends. CDR1 LNHDA and CDR2 SQIVND come from the germline V gene (reference sequence). This CDR3 contains 11 residues.

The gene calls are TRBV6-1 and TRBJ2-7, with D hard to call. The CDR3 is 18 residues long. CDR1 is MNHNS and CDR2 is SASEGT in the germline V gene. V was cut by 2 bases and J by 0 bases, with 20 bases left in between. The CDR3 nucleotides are TGTGCCAGCAGTGAATTTGGCCGCCGGGTTATCAGCTCCTACGAGCAGTACTTC. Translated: CASSEFGRRVISSYEQYF.

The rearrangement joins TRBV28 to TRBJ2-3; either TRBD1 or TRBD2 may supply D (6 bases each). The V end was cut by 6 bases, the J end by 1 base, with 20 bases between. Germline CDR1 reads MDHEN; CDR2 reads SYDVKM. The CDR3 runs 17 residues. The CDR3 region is CASRPTLGGYGTDTQYF. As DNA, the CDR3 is TGTGCCAGCAGACCAACGCTCGGGGGCTATGGCACAGATACGCAGTATTTT. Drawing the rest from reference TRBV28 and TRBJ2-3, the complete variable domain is DVKVTQSSRYLVKRTGEKVFLECVQDMDHENMFWYRQDPGLGLRLIYFSYDVKMKEKGDIPEGYSVSREKKERFSLILESASTNQTSMYLCASRPTLGGYGTDTQYFGPGTRLTVL.

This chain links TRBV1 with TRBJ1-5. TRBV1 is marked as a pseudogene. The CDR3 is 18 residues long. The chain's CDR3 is CTSSQEGSELYSNQPQHF. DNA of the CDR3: TGCACCAGCAGCCAAGAGGGGTCAGAACTTTATAGCAATCAGCCCCAGCATTTT.

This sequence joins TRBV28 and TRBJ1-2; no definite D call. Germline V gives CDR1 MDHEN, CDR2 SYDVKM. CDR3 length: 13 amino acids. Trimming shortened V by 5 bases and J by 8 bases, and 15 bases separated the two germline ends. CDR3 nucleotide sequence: TGTGCCAGCAGTAAGGGCGTTAGGTGGGGCTACACCTTC. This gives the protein CASSKGVRWGYTF.

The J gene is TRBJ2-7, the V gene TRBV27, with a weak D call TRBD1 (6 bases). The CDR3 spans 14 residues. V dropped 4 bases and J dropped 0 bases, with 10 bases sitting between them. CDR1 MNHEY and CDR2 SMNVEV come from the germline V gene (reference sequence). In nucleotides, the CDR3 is TGTGCCAGCAGTTCGCACAGGGACTCCTACGAGCAGTACTTC. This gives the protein CASSSHRDSYEQYF.

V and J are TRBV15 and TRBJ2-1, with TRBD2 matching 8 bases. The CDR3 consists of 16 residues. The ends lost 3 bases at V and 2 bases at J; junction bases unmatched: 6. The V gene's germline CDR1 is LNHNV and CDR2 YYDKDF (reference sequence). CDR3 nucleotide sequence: TGTGCCACCAGCAGCCTTAGCGGGGATCCCTACAATGAGCAGTTCTTC. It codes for CATSSLSGDPYNEQFF.